Shown below are 14 T cell receptor beta chains from a single sample sequenced in a study of cytomegalovirus exposure and HLA in healthy donors. It was with 60 Vbeta and 13 Jbeta primers that the PCR ran. Assay: immunoSEQ multiplex PCR; the TCRdb copy retains only in-frame clones and omits some. The sample lists some 110,000 clones; 55% to 75% were seen once. The sequenced material came from PBMCs. All receptors derive from a man aged 30-40 years in good health and CMV-seropositive.

The rearrangement uses TRBV7-8 and TRBJ1-6, with D maybe TRBD1 (6 bases). This CDR3 comprises 15 residues. With 6 bases removed from V and 7 bases from J, the gap between germline ends came to 16 bases. Germline CDR1 is SGHVS and CDR2 is FQNEAQ. Here the CDR3 reads CASRKRGADNSPLHF. CDR3 nucleotide sequence: TGTGCCAGCAGAAAACGGGGGGCGGACAATTCACCCCTCCACTTT.

This clone has more than one count but fewer than ten. The V and J genes are TRBV4-3 and TRBJ2-7, with D possibly being TRBD1 (5 bases). The germline CDR1 and CDR2 sequences are LGHNA and YSLEER. This CDR3 region has 22 residues. V was shortened by 0 bases and J by 3 bases, with 33 bases between the two germline ends. In DNA form, the CDR3 reads TGCGCCAGCAGCCAAGATTCCCCTCCCTCGCGACAGCCATCTTACTCCTTCTACGAGCAGTACGTC. Encoded protein: CASSQDSPPSRQPSYSFYEQYV.

This chain joins TRBV28 and TRBJ1-4; possibly TRBD1 for D (5 bases). V was clipped by 3 bases and J by 5 bases, with 16 bases between them. The CDR3 spans 16 residues. Germline CDR1 is MDHEN and CDR2 is SYDVKM. The CDR3 loop reads CASSFREKGKNEKLFF. In nucleotides, the CDR3 is TGTGCCAGCAGTTTCCGCGAGAAGGGGAAGAATGAAAAACTGTTTTTT.

The chain has TRBV9 and TRBJ2-1, with D maybe TRBD1 (6 bases). The CDR3 contains 16 residues. V shed 4 bases and J shed 4 bases, with 18 bases lying between them. Germline CDR1 reads SGDLS; CDR2 reads YYNGEE. The CDR3 loop is CASSPAPGQVYNEQFF. In DNA form, the CDR3 reads TGTGCCAGCAGCCCCGCACCGGGACAAGTTTACAATGAGCAGTTCTTC.

This clone showed up just once. The rearrangement joins TRBV27 to TRBJ1-6, with 9 bases matching TRBD1. The germline V gene has CDR1 MNHEY and CDR2 SMNVEV (reference sequence). The CDR3 consists of 15 residues. Trimming took 5 bases from V and 5 from J; bases not matched to a gene: 4. The DNA of the CDR3 is TGTGCCAGCAGTATACAGGGGGCGCATAATTCACCCCTCCACTTT. Translating gives CASSIQGAHNSPLHF.

The genes are TRBV6-7 and TRBJ1-2; D unresolved. Being an ORF, TRBV6-7 has a function that is uncertain. The V and J ends lost 2 bases and 5 bases respectively, with 12 bases between them. The CDR3 loop spans 14 amino acids. The CDR3, as DNA: TGTGCCAGCAGTTACAGGAGGGCGCAGTATGGCTACACCTTC. This sequence encodes CASSYRRAQYGYTF.

The rearrangement joins TRBV13 to TRBJ1-1; D is perhaps TRBD1 (5 bases). CDR1 and CDR2 from the germline V gene are PRHDT and FYEKMQ (reference sequence). This CDR3 comprises 14 residues. V lost 0 bases to trimming and J lost 8 bases, with 13 bases between them. Here the CDR3 DNA reads TGTGCCAGCAGCTTAGGCCGTCGGGGGGTGGAAGCTTTCTTT. Translating it yields CASSLGRRGVEAFF.

This clone appeared once. J is TRBJ1-2 and V is TRBV5-8, with TRBD1 identical over 9 bases. Germline values: CDR1 SGHTS, CDR2 YDEGEE. Trimming at V came to 2 bases and at J to 4 bases, leaving 9 bases not matched to a gene. The CDR3 is made up of 16 amino acids. DNA of the CDR3: TGTGCCAGCAGCTTAACAGGGACAGGGAGCGGCTATGGCTACACCTTC. Translating it yields CASSLTGTGSGYGYTF. The full variable domain, rest sourced from reference TRBV5-8 and TRBJ1-2, is EAGVTQSPTHLIKTRGQQATLRCSPISGHTSVYWYQQALGLGLQFLLWYDEGEERNRGNFPPRFSGRQFPNYSSELNVNALELEDSALYLCASSLTGTGSGYGYTFGSGTRLTVV.

This rearrangement joins TRBV27 to TRBJ1-2; 8 bases fit TRBD1. V lost 2 bases and J lost 6; bases outside the gene matches: 8. Germline values: CDR1 MNHEY, CDR2 SMNVEV (reference sequence). There are 15 residues in the CDR3. The CDR3 DNA follows: TGTGCCAGCAGTTTAAGTGGCGGGACAGGAAATGGCTACACCTTC. Translating it yields CASSLSGGTGNGYTF.

V usage is TRBV9 and J usage is TRBJ1-2; 7 nucleotides match TRBD1. The CDR3 runs to 14 residues. Per the germline V gene, CDR1 is SGDLS and CDR2 is YYNGEE. Trimming took 4 bases from V and 1 from J; bases not matched to a gene: 4. The CDR3 is CASSPDRDNYGYTF. CDR3 DNA: TGTGCCAGCAGCCCCGACAGGGATAACTATGGCTACACCTTC. Complete variable domain (other parts from reference TRBV9 and TRBJ1-2): DSGVTQTPKHLITATGQRVTLRCSPRSGDLSVYWYQQSLDQGLQFLIQYYNGEERAKGNILERFSAQQFPDLHSELNLSSLELGDSALYFCASSPDRDNYGYTFGSGTRLTVV.

The V and J genes are TRBV27 and TRBJ2-3; D may be TRBD2 (6 bases). The CDR3 has 16 amino acids. V lost 2 bases and J lost 1, with 13 bases in between. CDR1 is MNHEY and CDR2 is SMNVEV in the germline V gene (reference sequence). The CDR3 is CASSLGMRDRTDTQYF. The CDR3, as DNA: TGTGCCAGCAGTTTAGGAATGCGGGACCGCACAGATACGCAGTATTTT.

The chain combines TRBV10-1 with TRBJ2-7, with TRBD2 matching over 7 bases. V gave up 10 bases and J gave up 0 bases; unmatched junction bases: 15. The length of the CDR3 is 16 residues. Germline V gene sequence: CDR1 WNHNN, CDR2 SYGVQD (reference sequence). CDR3 region: CAIPGGEGKSSYEQYV. The CDR3 DNA sequence: TGCGCCATCCCTGGGGGGGAGGGCAAAAGCTCCTACGAGCAGTACGTC.

This clone was seen once. This chain uses TRBV29-1 with TRBJ2-7; no reliable D call. This CDR3 region has 11 residues. Germline lookup yields CDR1 SQVTM and CDR2 ANQGSEA. V was cut by 5 bases and J by 4 bases, with 9 bases left in between. CDR3 DNA: TGCAGCGTTTTAGACACGTACGAGCAGTACGTC. This gives the protein CSVLDTYEQYV.

The V and J genes are TRBV25-1 and TRBJ1-2, with D maybe TRBD1 (5 bases). The CDR3 spans 13 residues. The germline V gene has CDR1 MGHDK and CDR2 SYGVNS. V lost 5 bases to trimming and J lost 8 bases, with 15 bases between them. CDR3 bases: TGTGCCAGCAGTTTAGCAGGGTTAAGCGGCTACACCTTC. Amino acid sequence: CASSLAGLSGYTF.